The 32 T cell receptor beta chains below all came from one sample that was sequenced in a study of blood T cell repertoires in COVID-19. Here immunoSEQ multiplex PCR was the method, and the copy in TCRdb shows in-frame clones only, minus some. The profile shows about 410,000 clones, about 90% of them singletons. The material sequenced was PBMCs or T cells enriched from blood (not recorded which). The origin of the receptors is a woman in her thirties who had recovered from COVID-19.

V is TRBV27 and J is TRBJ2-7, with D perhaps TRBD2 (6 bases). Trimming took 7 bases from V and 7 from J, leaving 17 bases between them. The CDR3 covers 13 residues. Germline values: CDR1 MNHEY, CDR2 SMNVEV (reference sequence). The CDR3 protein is CASKGPGDLEQYF. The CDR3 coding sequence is TGTGCCAGCAAGGGACCGGGGGATTTAGAGCAGTACTTC.

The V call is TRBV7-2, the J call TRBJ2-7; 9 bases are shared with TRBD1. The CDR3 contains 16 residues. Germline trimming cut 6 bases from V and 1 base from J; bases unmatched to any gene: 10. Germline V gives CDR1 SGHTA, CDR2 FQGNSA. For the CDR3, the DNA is TGTGCCAGCAGACGACCCTGGGACAGGGTTTCCTACGAGCAGTACTTC. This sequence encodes CASRRPWDRVSYEQYF.

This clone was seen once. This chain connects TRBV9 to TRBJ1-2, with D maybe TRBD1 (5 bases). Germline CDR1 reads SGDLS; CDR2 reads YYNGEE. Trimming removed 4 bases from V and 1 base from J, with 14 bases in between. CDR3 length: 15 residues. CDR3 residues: CASSPSRVGNYGYTF. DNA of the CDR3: TGTGCCAGCAGCCCTTCCAGGGTGGGTAACTATGGCTACACCTTC.

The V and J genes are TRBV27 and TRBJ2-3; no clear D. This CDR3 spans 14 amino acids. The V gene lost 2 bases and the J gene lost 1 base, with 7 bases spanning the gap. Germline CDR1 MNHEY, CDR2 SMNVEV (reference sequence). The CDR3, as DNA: TGTGCCAGCAGTTTAGTCCTTGGCACAGATACGCAGTATTTT. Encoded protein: CASSLVLGTDTQYF.

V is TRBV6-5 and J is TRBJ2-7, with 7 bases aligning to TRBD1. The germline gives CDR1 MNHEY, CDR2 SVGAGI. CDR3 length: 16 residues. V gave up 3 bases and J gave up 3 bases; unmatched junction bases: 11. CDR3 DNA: TGTGCCAGCAGTTATCGAGGGACAGCAGAAATCTACGAGCAGTACTTC. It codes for CASSYRGTAEIYEQYF.

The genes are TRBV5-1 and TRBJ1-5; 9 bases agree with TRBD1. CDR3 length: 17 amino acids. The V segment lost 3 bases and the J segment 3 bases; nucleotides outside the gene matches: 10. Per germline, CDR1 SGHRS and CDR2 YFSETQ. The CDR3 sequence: CASSSGPDRGDNQPQHF. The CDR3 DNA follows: TGCGCCAGCAGCTCTGGACCTGACAGGGGGGACAATCAGCCCCAGCATTTT.

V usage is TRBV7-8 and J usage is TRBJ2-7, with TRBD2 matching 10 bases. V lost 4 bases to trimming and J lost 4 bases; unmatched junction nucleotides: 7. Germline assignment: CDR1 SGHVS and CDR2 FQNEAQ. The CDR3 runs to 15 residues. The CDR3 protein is CASSYRAGGGYEQYF. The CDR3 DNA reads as TGTGCCAGCAGCTACAGAGCGGGAGGGGGATACGAGCAGTACTTC.

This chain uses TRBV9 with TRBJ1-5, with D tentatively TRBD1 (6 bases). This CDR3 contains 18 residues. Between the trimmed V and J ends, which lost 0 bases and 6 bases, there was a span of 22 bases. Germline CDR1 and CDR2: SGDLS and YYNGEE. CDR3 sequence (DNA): TGTGCCAGCAGCGTAGCCGGGGGGACAACCATAGCAAGTCAGCCCCAGCATTTT. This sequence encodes CASSVAGGTTIASQPQHF.

CDR3 region: CASSAQGASGTQYF. CDR3 DNA sequence: TGTGCCAGCAGCGCTCAGGGGGCTTCGGGTACGCAGTATTTT. The chain employs TRBV11-2 and TRBJ2-3; TRBD1 matches 8 bases. From germline, CDR1 is SGHAT and CDR2 FQNNGV. The CDR3 is 14 amino acids. Losses at the gene ends were 5 bases for V and 8 bases for J; bases not matched to a gene: 9.

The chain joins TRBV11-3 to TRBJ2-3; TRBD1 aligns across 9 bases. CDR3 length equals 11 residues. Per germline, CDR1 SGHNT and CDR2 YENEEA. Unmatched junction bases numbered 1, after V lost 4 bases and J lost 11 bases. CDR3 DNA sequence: TGTGCCAGCAGCTCGGGACAGGGGCAGTATTTT. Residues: CASSSGQGQYF. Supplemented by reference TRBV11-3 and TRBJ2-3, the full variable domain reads EAGVVQSPRYKIIEKKQPVAFWCNPISGHNTLYWYLQNLGQGPELLIRYENEEAVDDSQLPKDRFSAERLKGVDSTLKIQPAELGDSAVYLCASSSGQGQYFGPGTRLTVL.

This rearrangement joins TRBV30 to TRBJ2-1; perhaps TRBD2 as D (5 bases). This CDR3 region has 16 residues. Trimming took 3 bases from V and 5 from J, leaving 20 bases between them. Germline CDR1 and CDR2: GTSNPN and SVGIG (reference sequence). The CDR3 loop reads CAWSATTSSQDNEQFF. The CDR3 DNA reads TGTGCCTGGAGCGCTACCACTAGTTCTCAGGACAATGAGCAGTTCTTC.

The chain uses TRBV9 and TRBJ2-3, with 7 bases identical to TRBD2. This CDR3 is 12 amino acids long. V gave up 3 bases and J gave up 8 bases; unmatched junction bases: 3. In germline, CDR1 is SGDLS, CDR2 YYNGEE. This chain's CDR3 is CASSETSSTQYF. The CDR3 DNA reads TGTGCCAGCAGCGAGACTAGCTCTACGCAGTATTTT.

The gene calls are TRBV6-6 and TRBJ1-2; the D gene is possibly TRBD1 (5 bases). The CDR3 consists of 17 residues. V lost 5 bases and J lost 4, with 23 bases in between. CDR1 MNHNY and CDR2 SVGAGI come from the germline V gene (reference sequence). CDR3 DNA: TGTGCCAGCAGTCTAGGCCCTCCAGGGCGCCTGTCCTATGGCTACACCTTC. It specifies CASSLGPPGRLSYGYTF.

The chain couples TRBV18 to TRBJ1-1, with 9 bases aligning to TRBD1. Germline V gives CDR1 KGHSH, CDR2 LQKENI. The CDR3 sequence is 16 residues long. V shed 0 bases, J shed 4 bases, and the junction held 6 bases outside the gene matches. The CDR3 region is CASSPPYRGRVTEAFF. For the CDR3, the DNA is TGTGCCAGCTCACCACCGTACAGGGGGCGCGTCACTGAAGCTTTCTTT.

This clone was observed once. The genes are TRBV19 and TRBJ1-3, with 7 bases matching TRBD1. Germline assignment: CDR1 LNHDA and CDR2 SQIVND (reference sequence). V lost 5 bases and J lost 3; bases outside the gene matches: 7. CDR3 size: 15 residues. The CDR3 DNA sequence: TGTGCCAGTAGTTCATCGACAGGGTATGGAAACACCATATATTTT. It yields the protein CASSSSTGYGNTIYF.

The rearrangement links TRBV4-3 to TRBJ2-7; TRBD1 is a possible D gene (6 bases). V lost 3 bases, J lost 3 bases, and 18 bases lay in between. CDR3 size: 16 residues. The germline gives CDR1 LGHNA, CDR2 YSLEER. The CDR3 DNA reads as TGCGCCAGCAGCCAGTCCGACGGGACATTTGACTACGAGCAGTACTTC. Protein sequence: CASSQSDGTFDYEQYF.

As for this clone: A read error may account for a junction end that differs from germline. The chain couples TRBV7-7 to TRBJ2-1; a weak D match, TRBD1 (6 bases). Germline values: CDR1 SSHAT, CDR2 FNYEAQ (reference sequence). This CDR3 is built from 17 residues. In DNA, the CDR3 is TGTGCTAGCAGCGTAGATACAGGGTTAGGGACCTACAATGAGCAGTTCTTC. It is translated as CASSVDTGLGTYNEQFF.

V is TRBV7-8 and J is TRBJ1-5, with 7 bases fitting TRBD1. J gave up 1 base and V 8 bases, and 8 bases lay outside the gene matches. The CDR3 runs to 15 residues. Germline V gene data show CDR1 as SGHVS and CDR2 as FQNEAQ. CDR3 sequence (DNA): TGTGCCAGCCACGACAGGGTCAAGAGCAATCAGCCCCAGCATTTT. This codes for CASHDRVKSNQPQHF.

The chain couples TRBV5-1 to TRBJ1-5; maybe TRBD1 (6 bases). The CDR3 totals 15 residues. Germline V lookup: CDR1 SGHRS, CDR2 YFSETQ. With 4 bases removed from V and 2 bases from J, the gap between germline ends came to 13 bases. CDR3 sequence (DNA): TGCGCCAGCAGCATAGGACAGCCGGGCAATCAGCCCCAGCATTTT. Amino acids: CASSIGQPGNQPQHF.

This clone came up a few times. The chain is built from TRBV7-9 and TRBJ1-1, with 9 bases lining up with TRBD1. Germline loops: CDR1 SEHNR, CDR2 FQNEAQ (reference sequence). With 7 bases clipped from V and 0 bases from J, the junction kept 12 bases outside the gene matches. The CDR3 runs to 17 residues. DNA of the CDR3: TGTGCCAGCACCCCGACAGGGGGGATTTTCATGAACACTGAAGCTTTCTTT. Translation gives CASTPTGGIFMNTEAFF.

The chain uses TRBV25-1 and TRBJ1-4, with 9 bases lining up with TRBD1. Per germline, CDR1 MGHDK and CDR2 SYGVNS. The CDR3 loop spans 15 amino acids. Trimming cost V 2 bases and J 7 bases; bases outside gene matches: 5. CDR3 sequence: CASSETTGGGEKLFF. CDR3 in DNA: TGTGCCAGCAGTGAAACTACAGGGGGCGGTGAAAAACTGTTTTTT.

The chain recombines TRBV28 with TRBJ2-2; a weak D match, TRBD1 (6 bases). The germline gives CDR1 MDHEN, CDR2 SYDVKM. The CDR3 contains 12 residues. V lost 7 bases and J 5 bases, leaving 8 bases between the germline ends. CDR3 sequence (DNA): TGTGCCAGCAACAGGGAGACCGGGGAGCTGTTTTTT. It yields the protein CASNRETGELFF.

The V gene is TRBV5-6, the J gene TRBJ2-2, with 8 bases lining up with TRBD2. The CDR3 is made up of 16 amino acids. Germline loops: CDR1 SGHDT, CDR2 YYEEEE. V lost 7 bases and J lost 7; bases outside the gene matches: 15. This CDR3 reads CASSARSGSIVGELFF. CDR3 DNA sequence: TGTGCCAGCTCCGCCAGAAGCGGGAGTATCGTCGGGGAGCTGTTTTTT.

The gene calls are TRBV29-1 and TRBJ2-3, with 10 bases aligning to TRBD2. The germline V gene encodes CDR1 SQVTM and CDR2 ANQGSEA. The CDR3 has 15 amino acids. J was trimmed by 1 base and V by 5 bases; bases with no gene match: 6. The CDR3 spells CSVTNSGGGTDTQYF. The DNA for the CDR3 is TGCAGCGTTACTAACAGCGGGGGGGGCACAGATACGCAGTATTTT.

This CDR3 is CASSRQGASSEQYF. The DNA for the CDR3 is TGTGCCAGCAGTCGACAGGGGGCCTCTTCCGAGCAGTACTTC. The genes are TRBV28 and TRBJ2-7; 10 bases align to TRBD1. The CDR3 runs 14 residues. Trimming took 5 bases from V and 6 from J; bases not matched to a gene: 7. From germline, CDR1 is MDHEN and CDR2 SYDVKM.

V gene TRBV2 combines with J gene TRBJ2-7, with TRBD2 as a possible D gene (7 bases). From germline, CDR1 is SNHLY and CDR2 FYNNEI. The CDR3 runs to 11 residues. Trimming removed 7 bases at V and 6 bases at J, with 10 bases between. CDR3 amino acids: CASMGGREQYF. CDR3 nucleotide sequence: TGTGCCAGCATGGGGGGGCGCGAGCAGTACTTC.

The CDR3 DNA reads TGTGCCATCAGTGAGCTTAGCAACCCCAATGAGCAGTTCTTC. It codes for CAISELSNPNEQFF. This chain links TRBV10-3 with TRBJ2-1; D gene unclear. This CDR3 is 14 amino acids long. Trimming pared 2 bases from V and 6 bases from J, leaving 11 bases between. Germline V CDR1 and CDR2: ENHRY, SYGVKD.

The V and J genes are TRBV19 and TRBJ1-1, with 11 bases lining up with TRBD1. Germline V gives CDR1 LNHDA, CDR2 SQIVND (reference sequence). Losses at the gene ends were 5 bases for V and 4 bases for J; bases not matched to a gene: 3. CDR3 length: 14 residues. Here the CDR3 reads CASSSGTGGTEAFF. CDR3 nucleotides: TGTGCCAGTAGTTCCGGGACAGGGGGCACTGAAGCTTTCTTT.

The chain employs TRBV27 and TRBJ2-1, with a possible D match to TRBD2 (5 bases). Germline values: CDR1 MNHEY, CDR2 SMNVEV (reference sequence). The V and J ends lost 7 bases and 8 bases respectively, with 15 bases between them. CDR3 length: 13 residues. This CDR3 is CASTSGWNDEQFF. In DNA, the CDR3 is TGTGCCAGCACCTCGGGATGGAACGATGAGCAGTTCTTC.

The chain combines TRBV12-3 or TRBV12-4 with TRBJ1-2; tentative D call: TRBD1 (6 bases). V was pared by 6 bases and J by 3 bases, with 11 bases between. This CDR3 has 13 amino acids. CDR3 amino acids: CASSRTDDYGYTF. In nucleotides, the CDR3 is TGTGCCAGCAGCCGGACAGATGACTATGGCTACACCTTC.

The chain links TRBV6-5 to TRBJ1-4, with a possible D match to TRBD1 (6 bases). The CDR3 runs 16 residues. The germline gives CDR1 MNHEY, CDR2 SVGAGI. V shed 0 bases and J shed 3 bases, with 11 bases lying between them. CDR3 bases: TGTGCCAGCAGTTACTCCACCGGGGGGCCTAATGAAAAACTGTTTTTT. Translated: CASSYSTGGPNEKLFF.

The DNA of the CDR3 is TGCGCCAGCAGCTTGAGAAGGGCGGGAGCACAAGAGACCCAGTACTTC. Encoded protein: CASSLRRAGAQETQYF. The J gene is TRBJ2-5, the V gene TRBV5-1, with 7 nucleotides matching TRBD2. The ends lost 1 base at V and 2 bases at J; junction bases unmatched: 8. The CDR3 totals 16 residues. CDR1 is SGHRS, CDR2 YFSETQ, per germline.